The text below deals with one TCR beta chain. Antigen: not known. The record originates from a study of T cells after yellow fever vaccination. Study information: The fractions with low cell numbers were processed using SMART-Seq v4 Ultra Low Input. Points from the study as a whole: Most clones from primary vaccination resurfaced after the booster (roughly 96% CD4, 75% to 90% CD8).

They built TCR cDNA with 5'RACE template switching, a step that put in a universal primer site and UMIs. MiXCR, run by TCRdb on the 5' RACE reads, gives a single entry per CDR3 protein. The sample records more than 350,000 distinct CDR3 sequences, around 10% being singletons. CDR3 length: 15 amino acids. Germline values: CDR1 DFQATT, CDR2 SNEGSKA (reference sequence). With V trimmed by 4 bases and J by 0 bases, 7 bases remained unmatched. This rearrangement joins TRBV20-1 to TRBJ2-3; TRBD2 matches at 7 bases. The sample here was PBMCs, taken on the day of the first yellow fever vaccination. This TCR was sampled from a man between 18 and 35 years old who received the YFV17D yellow fever vaccine. Here the CDR3 DNA reads TGCAGTGCTATGGACCTAGCGGTGAGCACAGATACGCAGTATTTT. It yields the protein CSAMDLAVSTDTQYF.